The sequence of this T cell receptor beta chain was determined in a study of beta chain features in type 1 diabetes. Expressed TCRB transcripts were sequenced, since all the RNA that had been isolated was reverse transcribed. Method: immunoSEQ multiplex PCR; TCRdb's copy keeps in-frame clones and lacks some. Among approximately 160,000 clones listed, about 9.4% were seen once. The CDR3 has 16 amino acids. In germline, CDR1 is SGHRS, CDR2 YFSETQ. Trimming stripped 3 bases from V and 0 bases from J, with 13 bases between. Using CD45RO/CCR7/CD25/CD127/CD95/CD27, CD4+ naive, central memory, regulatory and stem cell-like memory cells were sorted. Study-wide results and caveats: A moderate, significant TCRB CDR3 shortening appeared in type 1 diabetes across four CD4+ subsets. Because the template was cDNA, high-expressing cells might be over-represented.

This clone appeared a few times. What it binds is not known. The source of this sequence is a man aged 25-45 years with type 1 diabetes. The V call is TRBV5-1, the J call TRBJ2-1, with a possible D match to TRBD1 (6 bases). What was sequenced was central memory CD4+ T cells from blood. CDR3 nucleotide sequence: TGCGCCAGCAGCTCCAGCCCGACAGGCTCCTACAATGAGCAGTTCTTC. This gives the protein CASSSSPTGSYNEQFF.